A single sample is the source of the 9 T cell receptor beta chains below, sequenced in a study of shared clonotypes between healthy human individuals. The data were produced by immunoSEQ multiplex PCR, yet TCRdb's version contains in-frame clones alone and is incomplete. Of roughly 1,800,000 clones in the sample, about 95% were seen once. Naive-designated CD8 cells lacked CD45RO, were positively enriched for CCR7, and omitted terminally differentiated effector memory CD45RA+ cells. Sequencing used naive CD8+ T cells sorted from blood. Receptors were obtained from a man between 18 and 35 years old in good health.

The V gene is TRBV9, the J gene TRBJ2-7; D gene ambiguous. The CDR3 sequence is 15 residues long. The V gene's germline CDR1 is SGDLS and CDR2 YYNGEE. The V and J ends lost 0 bases and 2 bases respectively, with 12 bases between them. The DNA of the CDR3 is TGTGCCAGCAGCGTAGGGCTAGGGCCTACCTACGAGCAGTACTTC. It encodes CASSVGLGPTYEQYF.

This chain uses TRBV28 with TRBJ2-7; D is uncertain. Germline values: CDR1 MDHEN, CDR2 SYDVKM. The V gene lost 8 bases and the J gene lost 3 bases, with 11 bases spanning the gap. The CDR3 is made up of 12 amino acids. CDR3 DNA: TGTGCCAGCGGTGGGGTTTACTACGAGCAGTACTTC. The encoded protein is CASGGVYYEQYF. Full variable domain (outside the CDR3, taken from reference TRBV28 and TRBJ2-7): DVKVTQSSRYLVKRTGEKVFLECVQDMDHENMFWYRQDPGLGLRLIYFSYDVKMKEKGDIPEGYSVSREKKERFSLILESASTNQTSMYLCASGGVYYEQYFGPGTRLTVT.

The chain links TRBV30 to TRBJ1-1, with 7 bases aligning to TRBD1. V lost 3 bases to trimming and J lost 6 bases; unmatched junction nucleotides: 4. CDR1 GTSNPN and CDR2 SVGIG come from the germline V gene (reference sequence). CDR3 length: 12 amino acids. As DNA, the CDR3 is TGTGCCTGGAGCCTAGACAGGGCTGAAGCTTTCTTT. This translates into CAWSLDRAEAFF.

The genes are TRBV30 and TRBJ2-7; the D gene is possibly TRBD2 (5 bases). From germline, CDR1 is GTSNPN and CDR2 SVGIG (reference sequence). The germline V and J ends were trimmed by 2 bases and 5 bases, with 16 bases remaining between them. The CDR3 sequence is 14 residues long. The CDR3 bases are TGTGCCTGGAGTCCCTCTCGGGGTTCCCACGAGCAGTACTTC. Its protein product is CAWSPSRGSHEQYF.

This chain links TRBV6-5 with TRBJ1-2; 8 bases are shared with TRBD1. The CDR3 contains 12 residues. V trimming: 4 bases; J trimming: 7 bases; junction bases outside the gene matches: 2. Germline CDR1 reads MNHEY; CDR2 reads SVGAGI. In nucleotides, the CDR3 is TGTGCCAGCAGTTCAGGGGGCCCTGGCTACACCTTC. Amino acids: CASSSGGPGYTF.

The J gene is TRBJ2-7, the V gene TRBV7-9; TRBD2 agrees at 9 bases. Germline values: CDR1 SEHNR, CDR2 FQNEAQ (reference sequence). The V and J ends lost 4 bases and 2 bases, in that order; junction bases with no gene match: 6. The CDR3 sequence is 15 residues long. CDR3 amino acids: CASSSTSGPTYEQYF. Written as DNA, the CDR3 is TGTGCCAGCAGCTCGACTAGCGGACCGACCTACGAGCAGTACTTC.

For this clone: Distinct nucleotide sequences in the sample also encode this CDR3. The chain uses TRBV5-6 and TRBJ1-2, with unresolved D. CDR3 size: 13 residues. V shed 0 bases and J shed 5 bases, with 8 bases lying between them. The germline V gene encodes CDR1 SGHDT and CDR2 YYEEEE. The CDR3 bases are TGTGCCAGCAGCTTGGTTTCCAGTTATGGCTACACCTTC. Its translation is CASSLVSSYGYTF.

The chain links TRBV7-8 to TRBJ1-3; D is ambiguous. There are 17 residues in the CDR3. Deletions cut 1 base from V and 0 bases from J, with 13 bases between. CDR1 is SGHVS, CDR2 FQNEAQ, per germline. In DNA, the CDR3 is TGTGCCAGCAGCTTAGGGTTGGTAGGAAGCTCTGGAAACACCATATATTTT. This gives the protein CASSLGLVGSSGNTIYF.

A remark on this clone: This specimen includes other DNA sequences encoding the same CDR3. CDR3 bases: TGTGCCAGCAGCTCGGGACTAGCGGACTACAATGAGCAGTTCTTC. Translating gives CASSSGLADYNEQFF. The genes are TRBV7-6 and TRBJ2-1; 11 bases are shared with TRBD2. V lost 4 bases to trimming and J lost 3 bases; unmatched junction nucleotides: 2. Germline CDR1 SGHVS, CDR2 FNYEAQ. This CDR3 spans 15 amino acids.